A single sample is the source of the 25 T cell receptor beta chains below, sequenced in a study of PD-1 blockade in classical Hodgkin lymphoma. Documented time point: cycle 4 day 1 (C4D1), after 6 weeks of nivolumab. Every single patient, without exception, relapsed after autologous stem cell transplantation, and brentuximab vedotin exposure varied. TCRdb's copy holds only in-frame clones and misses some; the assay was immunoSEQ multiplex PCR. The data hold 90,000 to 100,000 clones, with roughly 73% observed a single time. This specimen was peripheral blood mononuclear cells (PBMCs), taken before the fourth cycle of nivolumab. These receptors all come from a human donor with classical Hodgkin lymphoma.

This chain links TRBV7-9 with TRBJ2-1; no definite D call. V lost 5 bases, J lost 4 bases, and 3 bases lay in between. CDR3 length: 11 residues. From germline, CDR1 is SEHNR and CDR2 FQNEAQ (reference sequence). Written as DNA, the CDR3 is TGTGCCAGCAGCACTTACAATGAGCAGTTCTTC. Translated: CASSTYNEQFF.

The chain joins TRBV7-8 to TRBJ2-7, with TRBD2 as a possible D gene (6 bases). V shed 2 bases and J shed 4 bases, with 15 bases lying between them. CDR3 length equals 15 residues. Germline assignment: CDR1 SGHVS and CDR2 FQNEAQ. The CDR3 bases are TGTGCCAGCAGCTTAAGCTCGCTAGCGTCTTACGAGCAGTACTTC. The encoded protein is CASSLSSLASYEQYF.

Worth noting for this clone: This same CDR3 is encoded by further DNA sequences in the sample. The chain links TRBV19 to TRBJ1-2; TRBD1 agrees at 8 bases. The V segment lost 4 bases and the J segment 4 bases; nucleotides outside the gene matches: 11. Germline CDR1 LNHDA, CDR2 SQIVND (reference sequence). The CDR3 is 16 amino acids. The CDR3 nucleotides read TGTGCCAGTAGTAACTCCCCCCGGACAGGGCCCTATGGCTACACCTTC. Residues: CASSNSPRTGPYGYTF.

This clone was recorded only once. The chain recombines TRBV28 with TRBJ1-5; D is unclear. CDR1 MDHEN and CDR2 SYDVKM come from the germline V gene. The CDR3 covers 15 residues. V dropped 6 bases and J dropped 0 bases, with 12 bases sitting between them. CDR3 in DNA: TGTGCCAGCAGCTTGACACGGATTAGCAATCAGCCCCAGCATTTT. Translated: CASSLTRISNQPQHF. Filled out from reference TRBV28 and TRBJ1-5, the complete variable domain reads DVKVTQSSRYLVKRTGEKVFLECVQDMDHENMFWYRQDPGLGLRLIYFSYDVKMKEKGDIPEGYSVSREKKERFSLILESASTNQTSMYLCASSLTRISNQPQHFGDGTRLSIL.

The CDR3 is CASSLRLSGANVLTF. The CDR3 DNA is TGTGCCAGCAGCCTCCGACTCTCTGGGGCCAACGTCCTGACTTTC. The chain joins TRBV28 to TRBJ2-6, with unresolved D. This CDR3 spans 15 amino acids. Between the trimmed V and J ends, which lost 6 bases and 0 bases, there was a span of 9 bases. Germline V gives CDR1 MDHEN, CDR2 SYDVKM.

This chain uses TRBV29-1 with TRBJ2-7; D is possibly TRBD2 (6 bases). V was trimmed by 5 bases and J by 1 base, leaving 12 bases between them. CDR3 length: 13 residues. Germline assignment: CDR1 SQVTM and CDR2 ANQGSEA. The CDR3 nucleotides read TGCAGCGTTCGGGGGAGGATATCCTACGAGCAGTACTTC. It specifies CSVRGRISYEQYF.

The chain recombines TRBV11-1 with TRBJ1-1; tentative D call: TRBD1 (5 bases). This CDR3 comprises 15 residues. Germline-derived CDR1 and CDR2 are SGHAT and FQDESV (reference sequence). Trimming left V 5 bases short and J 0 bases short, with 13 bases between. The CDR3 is CASSPSQGVNTEAFF. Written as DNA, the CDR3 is TGTGCCAGCAGCCCCAGCCAGGGCGTGAACACTGAAGCTTTCTTT.

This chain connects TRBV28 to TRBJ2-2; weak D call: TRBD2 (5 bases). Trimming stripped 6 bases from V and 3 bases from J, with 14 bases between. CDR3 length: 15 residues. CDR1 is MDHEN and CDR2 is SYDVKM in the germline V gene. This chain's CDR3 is CASRLWGDDTGELFF. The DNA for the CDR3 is TGTGCCAGCAGACTATGGGGAGACGACACCGGGGAGCTGTTTTTT.

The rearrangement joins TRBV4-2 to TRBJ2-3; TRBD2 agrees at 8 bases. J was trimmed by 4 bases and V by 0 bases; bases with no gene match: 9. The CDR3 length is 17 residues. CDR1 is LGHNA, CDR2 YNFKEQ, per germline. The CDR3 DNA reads TGTGCCAGCAGCCAAGATAGGCGGGAGGTAGTGGCAGATACGCAGTATTTT. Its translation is CASSQDRREVVADTQYF.

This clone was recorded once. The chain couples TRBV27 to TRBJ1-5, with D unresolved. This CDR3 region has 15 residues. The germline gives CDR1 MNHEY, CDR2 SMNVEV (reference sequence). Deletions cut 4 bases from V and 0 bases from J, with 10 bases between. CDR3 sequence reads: CASSSRIYSNQPQHF. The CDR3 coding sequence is TGTGCCAGCAGTTCACGAATTTATAGCAATCAGCCCCAGCATTTT.

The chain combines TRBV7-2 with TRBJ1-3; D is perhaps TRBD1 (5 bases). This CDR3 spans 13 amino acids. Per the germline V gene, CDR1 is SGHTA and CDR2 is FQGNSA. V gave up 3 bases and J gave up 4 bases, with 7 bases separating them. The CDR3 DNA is TGTGCCAGCAGCTTTCAGGGAGGAAACACCATATATTTT. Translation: CASSFQGGNTIYF.

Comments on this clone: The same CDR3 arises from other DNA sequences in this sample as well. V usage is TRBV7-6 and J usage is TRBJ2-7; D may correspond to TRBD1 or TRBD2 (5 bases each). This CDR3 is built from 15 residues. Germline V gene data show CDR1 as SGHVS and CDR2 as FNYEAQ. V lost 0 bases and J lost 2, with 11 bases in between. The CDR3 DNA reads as TGTGCCAGCAGCTTAGCACCGGGGCAGACCTACGAGCAGTACTTC. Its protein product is CASSLAPGQTYEQYF.

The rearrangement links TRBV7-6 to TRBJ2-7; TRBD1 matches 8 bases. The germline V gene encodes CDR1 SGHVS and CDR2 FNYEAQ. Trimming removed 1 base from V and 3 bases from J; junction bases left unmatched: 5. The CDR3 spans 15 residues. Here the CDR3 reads CASSLGAGGSYEQYF. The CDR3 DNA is TGTGCCAGCAGCTTAGGGGCAGGGGGCAGCTACGAGCAGTACTTC.

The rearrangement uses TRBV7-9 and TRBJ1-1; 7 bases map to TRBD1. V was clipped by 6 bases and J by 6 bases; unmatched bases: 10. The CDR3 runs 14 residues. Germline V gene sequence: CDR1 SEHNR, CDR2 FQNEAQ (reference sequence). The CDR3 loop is CASRTGEVVAEAFF. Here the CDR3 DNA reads TGTGCCAGCAGAACAGGGGAGGTTGTCGCTGAAGCTTTCTTT.

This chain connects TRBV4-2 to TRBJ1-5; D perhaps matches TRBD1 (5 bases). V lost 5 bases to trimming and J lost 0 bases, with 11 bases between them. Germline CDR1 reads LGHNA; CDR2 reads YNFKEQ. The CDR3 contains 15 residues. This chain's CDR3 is CASSSRGDSNQPQHF. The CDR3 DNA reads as TGTGCCAGCAGCTCCCGGGGGGATAGCAATCAGCCCCAGCATTTT.

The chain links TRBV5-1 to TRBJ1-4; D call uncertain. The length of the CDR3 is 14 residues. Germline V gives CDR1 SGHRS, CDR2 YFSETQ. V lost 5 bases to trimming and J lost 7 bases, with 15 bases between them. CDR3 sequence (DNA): TGCGCCAGCAGGAGGACGGACTTCCTTGAAAAACTGTTTTTT. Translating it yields CASRRTDFLEKLFF.

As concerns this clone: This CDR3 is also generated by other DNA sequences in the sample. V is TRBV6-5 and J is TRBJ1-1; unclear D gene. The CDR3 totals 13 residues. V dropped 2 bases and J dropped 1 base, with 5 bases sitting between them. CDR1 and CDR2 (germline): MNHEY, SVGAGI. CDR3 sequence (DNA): TGTGCCAGCAGTTACGGGCAGAACACTGAAGCTTTCTTT. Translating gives CASSYGQNTEAFF.

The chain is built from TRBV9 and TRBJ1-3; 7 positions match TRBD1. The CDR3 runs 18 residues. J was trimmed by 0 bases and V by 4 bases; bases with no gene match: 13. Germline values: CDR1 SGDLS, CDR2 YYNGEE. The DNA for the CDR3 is TGTGCCAGCAGCAAAGACAGGGACGTCTCTCTCTCTGGAAACACCATATATTTT. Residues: CASSKDRDVSLSGNTIYF.

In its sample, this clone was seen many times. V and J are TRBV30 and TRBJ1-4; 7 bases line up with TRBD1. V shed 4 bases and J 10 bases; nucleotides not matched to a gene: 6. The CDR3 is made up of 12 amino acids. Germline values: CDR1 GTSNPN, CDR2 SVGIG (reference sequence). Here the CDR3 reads CAWMTGRGKLFF. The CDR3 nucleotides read TGTGCCTGGATGACAGGGCGGGGAAAACTGTTTTTT.

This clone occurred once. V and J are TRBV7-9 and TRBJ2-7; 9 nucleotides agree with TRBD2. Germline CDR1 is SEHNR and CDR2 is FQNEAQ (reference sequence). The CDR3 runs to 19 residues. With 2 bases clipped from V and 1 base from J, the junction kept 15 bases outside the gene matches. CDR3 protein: CASSLFLVWKRGVSYEQYF. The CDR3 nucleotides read TGTGCCAGCAGCTTATTTCTCGTGTGGAAGCGGGGGGTATCCTACGAGCAGTACTTC.

The CDR3 protein is CASSPRQGVTEAFF. The CDR3 bases are TGTGCCAGCAGCCCAAGACAGGGAGTTACTGAAGCTTTCTTT. The V gene is TRBV5-4, the J gene TRBJ1-1; 7 bases line up with TRBD1. V dropped 4 bases and J dropped 5; count of bases not matched to a gene: 8. The germline V gene encodes CDR1 SGHNT and CDR2 YYREEE (reference sequence). This CDR3 has 14 residues.

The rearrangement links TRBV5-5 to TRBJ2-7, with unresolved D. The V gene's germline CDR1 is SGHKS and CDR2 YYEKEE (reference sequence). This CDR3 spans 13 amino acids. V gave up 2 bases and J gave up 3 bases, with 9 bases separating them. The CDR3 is CASSFLQVYEQYF. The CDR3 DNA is TGTGCCAGCAGCTTCTTACAAGTCTACGAGCAGTACTTC.

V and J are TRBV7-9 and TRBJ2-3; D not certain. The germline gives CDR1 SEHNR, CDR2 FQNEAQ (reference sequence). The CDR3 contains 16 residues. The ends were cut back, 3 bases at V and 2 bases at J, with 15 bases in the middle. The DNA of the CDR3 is TGTGCCAGCAGCTTCCTAGGCAGCCGCTTCACAGATACGCAGTATTTT. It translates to CASSFLGSRFTDTQYF.

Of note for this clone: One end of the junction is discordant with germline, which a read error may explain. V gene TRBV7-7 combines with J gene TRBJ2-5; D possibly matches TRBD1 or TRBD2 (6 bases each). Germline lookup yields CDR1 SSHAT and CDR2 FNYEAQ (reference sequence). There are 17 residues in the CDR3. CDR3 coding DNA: TGTGCTAGCAGCTTAGGGTTTTTGGGGGGCTACCAAGAGACCCAGTACTTC. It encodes CASSLGFLGGYQETQYF.

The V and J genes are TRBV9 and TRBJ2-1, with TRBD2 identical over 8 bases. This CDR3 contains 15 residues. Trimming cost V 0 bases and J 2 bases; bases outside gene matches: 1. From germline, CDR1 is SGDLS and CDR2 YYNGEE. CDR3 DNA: TGTGCCAGCAGCGTAGATAGCGGGGCCTACAATGAGCAGTTCTTC. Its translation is CASSVDSGAYNEQFF.